This is a list of T cell receptor beta chains from one sample in a study of identical twins. A single record per CDR3 protein comes from TCRdb applying MiXCR to the 5' RACE reads. The table shows some 1,600,000 distinct CDR3 sequences, with less than 35% occurring only once. Material: cord blood. The receptors shown here come from a newborn girl in good health. The CDR3 runs from the conserved cysteine through the conserved F or W. A D gene is named only where the DNA matches it firmly. Clone size is shown for a subset of rows, as once, few, many or a class of expanded clone.

d_call	clone_size	v_call	j_call	cdr3_nt	cdr3_aa
.	.	TRBV27	TRBJ2-3	TGTGCCAGCAGTGTATTAGGGGATGCGCAGTATTTT	CASSVLGDAQYF
TRBD2	few	TRBV29-1	TRBJ2-1	TGCAGCGTCCGGACTAGCTCCGATGCCCAGTTCTTC	CSVRTSSDAQFF
.	.	TRBV27	TRBJ2-3	TGTGCCAGCAGTTGGCGGGCGGGACGCACAGATACGCAGTATTTT	CASSWRAGRTDTQYF
TRBD2	.	TRBV4-1	TRBJ2-1	TGCGCCAGCAGCCAAGATCTAGGACTAGCGGGGGGGCGTAATGAGCAGTTCTTC	CASSQDLGLAGGRNEQFF
TRBD1	few	TRBV4-1	TRBJ1-6	TGCGCCAGCAGCCGGACCGGGACAGGGATGAATAATTCACCCCTCCACTTT	CASSRTGTGMNNSPLHF
.	few	TRBV10-3	TRBJ2-7	TGTGCCATCAGTGCGACAGGGAGGGAGCAGTACTTC	CAISATGREQYF
TRBD2	.	TRBV16	TRBJ2-3	TGTGCCAGCAGCCAATCCCGGACTAGCACGGATACGCAGTATTTT	CASSQSRTSTDTQYF
.	few	TRBV6-5	TRBJ2-7	TGTGCCAGCAGCTCCTTTGGGGCACACCCTCACTACGAGCAGTACTTC	CASSSFGAHPHYEQYF
.	few	TRBV6-2/TRBV6-3	TRBJ1-5	TGTGCCAGCAACAGAGGACAGAAAAATCAGCCCCAGCATTTT	CASNRGQKNQPQHF
TRBD1	.	TRBV5-1	TRBJ2-2	TGCGCCAGCAGCCCATGGTCGGGACAGGGGGTAGGCCTAGCGAACACCGGGGAGCTGTTTTTT	CASSPWSGQGVGLANTGELFF
TRBD1	.	TRBV7-9	TRBJ2-7	TGTGCCAGCAGCTTAGCTCACAGGGGGCGGTCTAGCAACGAGCAGTACTTC	CASSLAHRGRSSNEQYF
.	.	TRBV7-2	TRBJ1-2	TGTGCCAGCAGCTTTTTCCCCGACAGAAACTATGGCTACACCTTC	CASSFFPDRNYGYTF
TRBD1	few	TRBV13	TRBJ1-1	TGTGCCAGCAGCTTATGGGGACAGGGTCACACTGAAGCTTTCTTT	CASSLWGQGHTEAFF
.	.	TRBV29-1	TRBJ1-2	TGCAGCGTAGGGACAAAAGGGGGCTACACCTTC	CSVGTKGGYTF
TRBD2	.	TRBV20-1	TRBJ2-7	TGCAGTGCTAGCGGACTAGCGGGAGGGCCTGATTACTACGAGCAGTACTTC	CSASGLAGGPDYYEQYF
.	once	TRBV12-3/TRBV12-4	TRBJ2-5	TGTGCCAGCAGTTCATGGGCAATGGGGGCGTACGAGACCCAGTACTTC	CASSSWAMGAYETQYF
TRBD2	few	TRBV20-1	TRBJ2-1	TGCAGTCCTAGAGGAAGTAGCGGGCGGTACAATGAGCAGTTCTTC	CSPRGSSGRYNEQFF
TRBD2	.	TRBV4-2	TRBJ2-7	TGTGCCAGCAGCCAAGTCGGGAGGGCCTACGTGCAGTACTTC	CASSQVGRAYVQYF
.	.	TRBV5-1	TRBJ2-1	TGCGCCAGCAGCTCCCAATACTCGTCGGGCCATTGGTTCTTC	CASSSQYSSGHWFF
.	few	TRBV24-1	TRBJ2-4	TGTGCCACCAGTGATTTGCCACTCTCTAGGGAGCAGTACTTC	CATSDLPLSREQYF
TRBD2	.	TRBV20-1	TRBJ2-3	TGCAGTGCTAGACGTTTCAGCGGGGGGGCTCCAGATACGCAGTATTTT	CSARRFSGGAPDTQYF
.	.	TRBV5-1	TRBJ2-1	TGCGCCAGCAGCCCTCTAGGTGCGTCCAATGAGCAGTTCTTC	CASSPLGASNEQFF
.	few	TRBV5-6	TRBJ2-7	TGTGCCAGCAGCTTGGCCGGGACTCGCGGGACCTACGAGCAGTACTTC	CASSLAGTRGTYEQYF
.	.	TRBV29-1	TRBJ1-1	TGCAGCGTTGCCCGGAAAATGAACACTGAAGCTTTCTTT	CSVARKMNTEAFF
TRBD1	many	TRBV27	TRBJ2-3	TGTGCCAGCAGTGCCACCCCGACAGGGTATCAGTATTTT	CASSATPTGYQYF
TRBD2	.	TRBV27	TRBJ2-3	TGTGCCAGCACCCTTATTGGGGGACTAGCGGGGGGCCTCACAGATACGCAGTATTTT	CASTLIGGLAGGLTDTQYF